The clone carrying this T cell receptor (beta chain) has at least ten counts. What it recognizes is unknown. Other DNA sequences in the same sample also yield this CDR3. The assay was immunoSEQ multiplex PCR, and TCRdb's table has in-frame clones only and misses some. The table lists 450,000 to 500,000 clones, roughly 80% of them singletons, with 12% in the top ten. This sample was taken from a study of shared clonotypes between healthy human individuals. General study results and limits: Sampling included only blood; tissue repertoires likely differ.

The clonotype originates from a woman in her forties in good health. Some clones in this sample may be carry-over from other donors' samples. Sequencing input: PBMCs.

The CDR3 is CAWSGQTMNTEAFF. Here the CDR3 DNA reads TGTGCCTGGAGCGGACAGACGATGAACACTGAAGCTTTCTTT. The chain is built from TRBV30 and TRBJ1-1; D possibly corresponds to TRBD1 (6 bases). Trimming took off 3 bases at V and 0 bases at J, with 11 bases between the two ends. There are 14 residues in the CDR3. Germline CDR1 GTSNPN, CDR2 SVGIG (reference sequence). The whole variable domain, filled in from reference TRBV30 and TRBJ1-1, reads SQTIHQWPATLVQPVGSPLSLECTVEGTSNPNLYWYRQAAGRGLQLLFYSVGIGQISSEVPQNLSASRPQDRQFILSSKKLLLSDSGFYLCAWSGQTMNTEAFFGQGTRLTVV.